This TCR beta chain was identified in a study of response to subunit inactivated influenza vaccine. General study points: Authors suggested each seasonal flu vaccination may recruit only limited numbers of new T cells.

This clonotype was found many times. What it binds is unknown. CDR3 length: 15 residues. The V and J ends lost 0 bases and 8 bases respectively, with 16 bases between them. Looked up from germline, CDR1 is SGHTA and CDR2 is FQGNSA. TCRdb reanalysed the RT-PCR reads using MiXCR and keeps one entry per CDR3 protein. The table lists roughly 700,000 distinct CDR3 sequences, approximately 15% of them singletons. This clonotype was sampled from a man aged 45-65 years who received an inactivated influenza vaccine. The V call is TRBV7-2, the J call TRBJ1-2; D not certain. Sample: PBMCs from blood, taken less than 15 days before vaccination. The chain's CDR3 is CASSLALSGPGGYTF. The CDR3 DNA reads TGTGCCAGCAGCTTAGCGCTTTCAGGTCCCGGCGGCTACACCTTC.